This is a list of T cell receptor beta chains from one sample in a study of molecular identifiers for immune sequencing clone quantification. Via MiXCR, TCRdb re-called the PCR reads, giving one row per CDR3 protein. The sample includes about 300,000 distinct CDR3 sequences, 20% to 25% of them seen just once. The sample comprised naive CD8+ T cells from blood, with Jurkat cell RNA spiked in. The receptors were gathered from a human donor in good health. Some libraries in this study had Jurkat cell RNA spiked in. Both conserved end residues are part of each CDR3. D genes are given only for firm matches. The size field is filled for only some rows; it gives once, few, many or a size class.

TRBV6-2/TRBV6-3	-	19	TRBJ2-7	-	TGTGCCAGCAGTTACCCGTTTTCGGTTCTAGAGGCTACAGCCTACGAGCAGTACTTC	CASSYPFSVLEATAYEQYF
TRBV11-2	-	16	TRBJ1-2	-	TGTGCCAGCAGCTTAGATAATCCCGGGGTTAACTATGGCTACACCTTC	CASSLDNPGVNYGYTF
TRBV14	TRBD2	16	TRBJ2-7	many	TGTGCCAGCAGCCAAGACCGCGGGAGGGCCGTCTACGAGCAGTACTTC	CASSQDRGRAVYEQYF
TRBV7-2	TRBD2	19	TRBJ2-3	many	TGTGCCAGCAGCTTAGTAGTTGGCGGGACTAGATTAATTGAAGATACGCAGTATTTT	CASSLVVGGTRLIEDTQYF
TRBV6-6	TRBD1	14	TRBJ1-4	many	TGTGCCAGCAGTTCGACAGGGATGAATGAAAAACTGTTTTTT	CASSSTGMNEKLFF
TRBV20-1	TRBD2	14	TRBJ2-1	many	TGCAGTGCTAGAGCCGGGACTAGCGCCGATGAGCAGTTCTTC	CSARAGTSADEQFF
TRBV5-4	TRBD2	13	TRBJ2-7	many	TGTGCCAGCAGCTCGCCCGGGGGGTACGAGCAGTACTTC	CASSSPGGYEQYF
TRBV4-3	TRBD2	16	TRBJ2-1	-	TGCGCCAGCAGCCAAGCATTAACTAGCGGGAGTAATGAGCAGTTCTTC	CASSQALTSGSNEQFF
TRBV2	TRBD1	15	TRBJ2-5	many	TGTGCCAGCAGTTCCACACACAGGGGACAAGAGACCCAGTACTTC	CASSSTHRGQETQYF
TRBV7-2	-	15	TRBJ2-7	many	TGTGCCAGCAGCTTCTATCCGGACGGATACTACGAGCAGTACTTC	CASSFYPDGYYEQYF
TRBV2	-	20	TRBJ1-2	-	TGTGCCAGCAGTGAAGCGCTGGGGGGGGCTGGCAAGCCGCCTGGCTATGGCTACACCTTC	CASSEALGGAGKPPGYGYTF
TRBV15	-	13	TRBJ1-1	many	TGTGCCACCAGCCCCATCGGGAACACTGAAGCTTTCTTT	CATSPIGNTEAFF
TRBV30	-	12	TRBJ2-1	many	TGTGCCTGGAGCGGGGATACGGGGGAGCAGTTCTTC	CAWSGDTGEQFF
TRBV2	TRBD1	15	TRBJ1-6	many	TGTGCCGGACGAGGGGGCGCATCCTATAATTCACCCCTCCACTTT	CAGRGGASYNSPLHF
TRBV24-1	-	13	TRBJ2-3	many	TGTGCCACCAGTTTACGCGGGACGGATACGCAGTATTTT	CATSLRGTDTQYF
TRBV6-5	TRBD1	13	TRBJ2-7	many	TGTGCCAGCAGTTACGGGACAGGGGGCGAGCAGTACTTC	CASSYGTGGEQYF
TRBV19	-	13	TRBJ2-3	many	TGTGCCAGTAGTATCAGCTATCCAGATACGCAGTATTTT	CASSISYPDTQYF
TRBV7-9	-	14	TRBJ1-6	many	TGTGCCAGCAGCGCCCCCCTGACATCTTCACCCCTCCACTTT	CASSAPLTSSPLHF
TRBV7-9	TRBD1	15	TRBJ2-7	few	TGTGCCAGCAGCTTTGGACAGGCCCGCTCCTACGAGCAGTACTTC	CASSFGQARSYEQYF
TRBV29-1	-	13	TRBJ2-3	many	TGCAGCGCCGAGGGGCAGGGCGCAGATACGCAGTATTTT	CSAEGQGADTQYF
TRBV6-6	TRBD2	13	TRBJ2-7	many	TGTGCCAGCAGTTACACTAGCGCCTACGAGCAGTACTTC	CASSYTSAYEQYF
TRBV19	TRBD2	18	TRBJ2-7	many	TGTGCCAGTAGTGCCGGACTAGCGGAAAGACTTTTTCCCTACGAGCAGTACTTC	CASSAGLAERLFPYEQYF
TRBV24-1	TRBD2	14	TRBJ2-1	many	TGTGCCACCAGTAGCGGGGGGGCCTACAATGAGCAGTTCTTC	CATSSGGAYNEQFF
TRBV5-4	-	16	TRBJ2-3	many	TGTGCCAGCAGCTCACGGGGGACTGATGTGAAAGATACGCAGTATTTT	CASSSRGTDVKDTQYF
TRBV20-1	TRBD1	14	TRBJ2-7	many	TGCAGTGCTTACCGGGACAGAGGGTCTGACGAGCAGTACTTC	CSAYRDRGSDEQYF
TRBV9	-	16	TRBJ1-3	many	TGTGCCAGCAGCCCCAGGACGGAGAGCTCTGGAAACACCATATATTTT	CASSPRTESSGNTIYF
TRBV10-3	-	15	TRBJ2-7	few	TGTGCCATCAGCGGTGCGGGGACAGCGACCTACGAGCAGTACTTC	CAISGAGTATYEQYF
TRBV6-9	-	16	TRBJ1-5	-	TGTGCCAGCAGAAAACTAGGACATTCCAGCAATCAGCCCCAGCATTTT	CASRKLGHSSNQPQHF
TRBV4-1	-	13	TRBJ1-5	-	TGCGCCAGCAGCCCAGACGGCGGGCAGCCCCAGCATTTT	CASSPDGGQPQHF
TRBV6-2/TRBV6-3	-	13	TRBJ1-5	-	TGTGCCAGCAGCCCCGGGACTTGGCAGCCCCAGCATTTT	CASSPGTWQPQHF
TRBV14	-	12	TRBJ2-4	few	TGTGCCAGCAGCCAATCTAGCTATTCTCAGTACTTC	CASSQSSYSQYF
TRBV4-3	TRBD1	20	TRBJ1-1	few	TGCGCCAGCAGCCGAGTGAAGAGTTGGACAGGGGGCGCGGAGAACACTGAAGCTTTCTTT	CASSRVKSWTGGAENTEAFF
TRBV6-2/TRBV6-3	-	18	TRBJ2-3	few	TGTGCCAGCAGTTACTTTTTATCAGGACCCAGTTTATCGGATACGCAGTATTTT	CASSYFLSGPSLSDTQYF
TRBV6-6	TRBD2	15	TRBJ2-2	-	TGTGCCAGCGGGAGACTAGCGGTAAACACCGGGGAGCTGTTTTTT	CASGRLAVNTGELFF
TRBV11-2	-	14	TRBJ2-5	many	TGTGCCAGCAGCCCCCGGTCCTATCAGCAGACCCAGTACTTC	CASSPRSYQQTQYF
TRBV4-3	-	18	TRBJ1-6	many	TGCGCCAGCAGCCAAGGCTCCCCAGGGAGCTCCTATAATTCACCCCTCCACTTT	CASSQGSPGSSYNSPLHF
TRBV27	-	12	TRBJ1-6	many	TGTGCCAGCAGTTTTCCCCGTTCACCCCTCCACTTT	CASSFPRSPLHF
TRBV4-1	TRBD1	15	TRBJ2-5	many	TGCGCCAGCAGCCATCACCGGGACAGTCAAGAGACCCAGTACTTC	CASSHHRDSQETQYF
TRBV4-1	-	15	TRBJ2-2	many	TGCGCCAGCAGCCAACCGGGGGAGATGGCCGGGGAGCTGTTTTTT	CASSQPGEMAGELFF
TRBV6-2/TRBV6-3	-	12	TRBJ2-7	few	TGTGCCAGCAGTTACTCCTCGCGGGAGCAGTACTTC	CASSYSSREQYF
TRBV11-2	-	14	TRBJ2-7	few	TGTGCCAGCAAGTCAAAGGCACCATCCTACGAGCAGTACTTC	CASKSKAPSYEQYF
TRBV6-7	-	12	TRBJ1-5	many	TGTGCCAGCAGTTTCAAAGATCAGCCCCAGCATTTT	CASSFKDQPQHF
TRBV20-1	TRBD2	17	TRBJ2-3	many	TGCAGTGCTAGAGGTCGGGGACTAGCGGAGAATTGGGATACGCAGTATTTT	CSARGRGLAENWDTQYF
TRBV27	-	14	TRBJ2-3	-	TGTGCCAGCAGTGTCACCCAAATAACAGATACGCAGTATTTT	CASSVTQITDTQYF
TRBV30	-	13	TRBJ1-1	-	TGTGCCTGGAGTCGGACGGTGAACACTGGAGCTTTCTTT	CAWSRTVNTGAFF
TRBV6-5	-	16	TRBJ2-7	many	TGTGCCAGCAGTTACGTCGGGGCTAGCGTCTCCTACGAGCAGTACTTC	CASSYVGASVSYEQYF
TRBV6-5	TRBD1	17	TRBJ1-1	few	TGTGCCAGCACCATGCGGACAGGGGGCCCCGGGGGGACTGAAGCTTTCTTT	CASTMRTGGPGGTEAFF
TRBV4-1	-	17	TRBJ2-2	many	TGCGCCAGCAGCCAAGATTCGATTAGGGGTCGGACCGGGGAGCTGTTTTTT	CASSQDSIRGRTGELFF
TRBV15	-	13	TRBJ2-1	many	TGTGCCACCAGCAGAGCGAAAAGCCGGGAGCAGTTCTTC	CATSRAKSREQFF
TRBV25-1	-	15	TRBJ2-3	-	TGTGCCAGCAGTGGGTCAGATTATAGCACAGATACGCAGTATTTT	CASSGSDYSTDTQYF
TRBV6-2/TRBV6-3	TRBD2	16	TRBJ2-5	few	TGTGCCAGCAGTTACCGTGGACTAGCGGTCCAAGAGACCCAGTACTTC	CASSYRGLAVQETQYF
TRBV6-2/TRBV6-3	-	16	TRBJ2-3	few	TGTGCCAGCAGTTACCTTGGAACGGTGGCCACAGATACGCAGTATTTT	CASSYLGTVATDTQYF
TRBV19	-	12	TRBJ1-5	-	TGTGCCAGTAGTATAGGGGGCAAGCCCCAGCATTTT	CASSIGGKPQHF
TRBV9	-	15	TRBJ2-7	many	TGTGCCAGCAGCTCCGGGACCTCGTCTGCCTACGAGCAGTACTTC	CASSSGTSSAYEQYF
TRBV4-3	-	17	TRBJ2-6	-	TGCGCCAGCAGCCAGCGGGTTTCGGACCCTGGGGCCAACGTCCTGACTTTC	CASSQRVSDPGANVLTF
TRBV4-3	-	16	TRBJ1-1	many	TGCGCCAGCAGCCAAGATAGGGGACCCCTCAACACTGAAGCTTTCTTT	CASSQDRGPLNTEAFF
TRBV7-7	-	15	TRBJ2-5	many	TGTGCTAGCAGCTTAGCGTCCTGGAGCCAAGAGACCCAGTACTTC	CASSLASWSQETQYF
TRBV9	TRBD1	15	TRBJ2-7	many	TGTGCCAGCAGCGCGGGACAGGCCGTTTCTTACGAGCAGTACTTC	CASSAGQAVSYEQYF
TRBV15	-	13	TRBJ2-7	-	TGTGCCACCAGCAGTGGATCGGGGGCCGAGCAGTACTTC	CATSSGSGAEQYF
TRBV5-6	TRBD1	16	TRBJ2-3	many	TGTGCCAGCAGCTCGTGGTCAGGGGGAAGCACAGATACGCAGTATTTT	CASSSWSGGSTDTQYF